This TCR beta chain was sequenced during a study of neurological immune-mediated disorders. There are many counts of this clonotype. The cDNA was produced through 5'RACE with 10-nucleotide random UMIs. TCRdb used MiXCR to reprocess the 5' RACE reads, holding one entry per CDR3 protein. The data contain more than 50,000 distinct CDR3 sequences, about 4.2% of them seen just once; the ten biggest clones take up 1.3%. PBMCs stored at -80 C, 2 million in total, were the source of the unsorted libraries. This CDR3 is 17 amino acids long. Between the trimmed V and J ends, which lost 4 bases and 7 bases, there was a span of 22 bases.

Sample: PBMCs. The V call is TRBV12-3 or TRBV12-4, the J call TRBJ1-4; D unresolved. The receptor was isolated from a man aged 25-45 years with multiple sclerosis. Here the CDR3 reads CASSYLYSSPLGEKLFF. DNA for the CDR3: TGTGCCAGCAGTTACCTCTACAGTTCTCCCTTAGGTGAAAAACTGTTTTTT.